The present TCR beta chain was sequenced within a study of Graves' ophthalmopathy and Graves' hyperthyroidism. Beta-chain TCR CDR3 regions were amplified from RNA transcripts. First-round RT-PCR used HTBI primers; second-round multiplex PCR followed. TCRdb reanalysed the multiplex PCR reads using MiXCR and keeps one entry per CDR3 protein. The sample consists of more than 1,000,000 distinct CDR3 sequences, approximately 35% of them appearing once. V shed 0 bases, J shed 1 base, and the junction held 2 bases outside the gene matches. The CDR3 has 15 amino acids. The V gene's germline CDR1 is PRHDT and CDR2 FYEKMQ (reference sequence). The study excluded patients with other autoimmune diseases, uncontrolled infections, pregnancy or lactation. Reliance was placed on clinical symptoms, serum thyroxine, TRAb, thyroid ultrasound and orbital computed tomography for diagnosis. This clonotype has at least ten counts.

The receptor was isolated from an adult man with Graves' hyperthyroidism. What was sequenced was peripheral blood or thyroid tissue (not recorded which). The genes are TRBV13 and TRBJ1-2; TRBD1 agrees at 7 bases. The CDR3 loop reads CASSLGRDSNYGYTF. The CDR3 DNA sequence: TGTGCCAGCAGCTTAGGCAGGGACAGTAACTATGGCTACACCTTC.